This T cell receptor beta chain was identified in a study of shared clonotypes between healthy human individuals. Study-level background: The study enrolled a couple of women and three men aged 18 to 49. Overall study results and limits: Clonotype sharing among donors likely depends on sequencing depth.

Remarks on this clone: The antigen is not known. This sample also contains other DNA sequences that code for the same CDR3.

The CDR3 runs to 14 residues. Trimming removed 3 bases at V and 1 base at J, with 10 bases between. From germline, CDR1 is KGHSH and CDR2 LQKENI. Template amounts of roughly 280 ng DNA, some 30,000 T cell genomes, were employed in unsorted PBMC replicate PCRs. In the original processing: With immunoSEQ giving junction-only sequences and no quality scores, filtering differed. The assay was immunoSEQ multiplex PCR, and TCRdb's table has in-frame clones only and misses some. Clone size and the V and J calls come from that table; the DNA yielded D and trimming. The repertoire consists of about 510,000 clones, with 60% to 80% occurring once and the leading ten covering about an eighth.

Sequenced sample: PBMCs. The TCR sequence derives from a woman aged 35 to 49 in good health. Some clones in this sample may be carry-over from other donors' samples. This rearrangement joins TRBV18 to TRBJ2-7; D not certain. CDR3 coding DNA: TGTGCCAGCTCACCCGGTCGGTCGTCCTACGAGCAGTACTTC. Its translation is CASSPGRSSYEQYF.